This TCR beta chain was recovered during a study of regulatory T cells in long-lasting Graves disease. With iRepertoire HTBI primers and Arm-PCR of CDR3 regions, TCR beta libraries were built. Each CDR3 protein is one row after TCRdb ran MiXCR on the multiplex PCR reads. The sample gives under 250,000 distinct CDR3 sequences, around a fifth of which show up once; about an eighth is in the top ten. Trimming pared 5 bases from V and 10 bases from J, leaving 21 bases between. This CDR3 contains 16 residues. Germline V gives CDR1 MDHEN, CDR2 SYDVKM. Time point given: newly diagnosed GD, antithyroid drugs for less than 3 months. PBMCs provided the RNA from which the TCR library was made. This clonotype has a count of ten or more. This same sample was also part of a study on T cells in Graves' hyperthyroidism and ophthalmopathy. That source notes: Graves' hyperthyroidism without ophthalmopathy progression within 18 months was termed stable.

This TCR came from a woman between 25 and 40 years old with Graves disease. Source: peripheral blood mononuclear cells (PBMCs), taken at new diagnosis, from a patient treated with antithyroid drugs. This chain links TRBV28 with TRBJ1-6; the D gene is possibly TRBD1 (5 bases). DNA of the CDR3: TGTGCCAGCAGTACCCGAGCGGGGGATAAGAGCTCACCCCTCCACTTT. Amino acid sequence: CASSTRAGDKSSPLHF.